The 8 T cell receptor beta chains reported below all come from one sample, sequenced in a study of hypomethylating agent response in myelodysplastic syndrome. The protocol was immunoSEQ multiplex PCR, while the TCRdb copy is restricted to in-frame clones and leaves out a portion. The data show roughly 3,500 clones, 82% seen once. Sequencing was performed on bone marrow, taken before or after starting hypomethylating agent treatment for myelodysplastic syndrome (not recorded which). Receptors were obtained from a human donor with myelodysplastic syndrome.

This rearrangement joins TRBV25-1 to TRBJ1-2; 8 bases are shared with TRBD1. The CDR3 extends over 16 amino acids. J gave up 4 bases and V 4 bases, and 11 bases lay outside the gene matches. The germline gives CDR1 MGHDK, CDR2 SYGVNS. The CDR3 DNA reads TGTGCCAGCAGTGCCCCCATGGGACAGGATTTCTATGGCTACACCTTC. Translated: CASSAPMGQDFYGYTF.

V usage is TRBV5-4 and J usage is TRBJ2-7; D is possibly TRBD2 (5 bases). The CDR3 runs 14 residues. The V and J ends lost 0 bases and 3 bases respectively, with 10 bases between them. Germline V gene data show CDR1 as SGHNT and CDR2 as YYREEE (reference sequence). The CDR3 DNA is TGTGCCAGCAGCTTGGACGGAGGCAACTACGAGCAGTACTTC. This gives the protein CASSLDGGNYEQYF.

The chain has TRBV7-2 and TRBJ2-7; TRBD1 agrees at 8 bases. The J segment lost 0 bases and the V segment lost 5 bases, leaving 6 bases of the junction unmatched. This CDR3 has 15 residues. Germline lookup yields CDR1 SGHTA and CDR2 FQGNSA. CDR3 sequence (DNA): TGTGCCAGCAGCAAGCCGGGACAGGACTCCTACGAGCAGTACTTC. Protein product: CASSKPGQDSYEQYF.

The chain has TRBV14 and TRBJ1-3, with D unclear. V gave up 4 bases and J gave up 1 base, with 11 bases separating them. The CDR3 consists of 15 residues. Germline CDR1 is SGHDN and CDR2 is FVKESK. The CDR3 loop is CASSRFARSGNTIYF. CDR3 DNA: TGTGCCAGCAGCCGGTTTGCCCGTTCTGGAAACACCATATATTTT.

This chain connects TRBV9 to TRBJ2-3; D unresolved. The germline gives CDR1 SGDLS, CDR2 YYNGEE. V was trimmed by 1 base and J by 5 bases, leaving 2 bases between them. The CDR3 sequence is 11 residues long. The CDR3 loop reads CASSVQDTQYF. The CDR3 nucleotides are TGTGCCAGCAGCGTACAAGATACGCAGTATTTT.

The genes are TRBV9 and TRBJ2-2; D not resolved. The germline gives CDR1 SGDLS, CDR2 YYNGEE. The CDR3 has 15 residues. Trimming took off 2 bases at V and 4 bases at J, with 12 bases between the two ends. The CDR3 bases are TGTGCCAGCAGCGTTCTGGCGAGAGGCACCGGGGAGCTGTTTTTT. The encoded protein is CASSVLARGTGELFF.

V is TRBV14 and J is TRBJ2-1; 13 bases are shared with TRBD2. CDR3 length: 15 residues. Germline V gene lookup returns CDR1 SGHDN and CDR2 FVKESK. Trimming at V came to 5 bases and at J to 8 bases, leaving 6 bases not matched to a gene. Here the CDR3 reads CASSRGLAGQDEQFF. CDR3 DNA sequence: TGTGCCAGCAGCAGGGGACTAGCGGGACAGGATGAGCAGTTCTTC.

V gene TRBV10-2 combines with J gene TRBJ2-1; D is undetermined. Germline loops: CDR1 WSHSY, CDR2 SAAADI. The germline V and J ends were trimmed by 6 bases and 10 bases, with 10 bases remaining between them. This CDR3 comprises 11 residues. The CDR3 DNA follows: TGCGCCAGCAGCCCTAAAACAGAGCAGTTCTTC. Translated: CASSPKTEQFF.